The text below deals with one TCR beta chain. In its sample, this clonotype was seen many times. Its antigen is unknown. Base qualities are not provided; no much larger clone lies one nucleotide away. This sample was taken from a study of regulatory T cells in long-lasting Graves disease (dated by TCRdb to the early 2020s). Broadly, across the study: Patients with newly diagnosed Graves' disease had been on antithyroid drugs for under 3 months. Peripheral blood TCR sequencing and RNA sequencing compared persistent Graves' disease patients with newly diagnosed Graves' disease patients. The study was conducted in China and was registered as a clinical trial. A total of roughly 33 samples were covered by TCR sequencing, comprising approximately 13 persistent and 20 or so newly diagnosed Graves' disease patients. The research as a whole found: The authors noted that the small sample size was a limitation that may lower accuracy. More public clonotypes were shared among persistent patients (2,741) than among newly diagnosed patients (966). TRBV28, TRBJ1-2 and TRBJ2-5 were preferentially used in persistent disease, while TRBV20-1 and TRBJ2-1 were favored in newly diagnosed disease. Sequencing and analysis were limited to the TCR beta chain. Lower TCR Shannon entropy and fewer highly expanded clones were observed in persistent Graves' disease patients than in newly diagnosed patients, which suggested clonal expansion. Only peripheral blood was studied, because thyroid tissue, the primary lesion, was inaccessible.

Library method: multiplex PCR. Reads for this sample came from an Illumina HiSeq 4000. TCR beta libraries were built with iRepertoire HTBI primers and Arm-PCR amplification of CDR3 regions. Before sequencing, the PCR products underwent gel purification. In the authors' own workflow: Across samples, about 63 TRBV and 15 or so TRBJ segments were identified and used for gene usage analysis of CDR3 amino acid clonotypes. COPE and FqMerger were used to merge filtered high-quality paired reads into contigs. Contigs were aligned with BLAST to IMGT TRBV, TRBD and TRBJ reference genes, and CDR3 was defined per IMGT. Highly expanded clones were defined as clonotypes with a frequency above 0.1%. Shannon entropy served as the measure of repertoire diversity, while the Gini coefficient captured V-J evenness. A clonotype was considered public if more than one individual shared it. TCRdb trimmed public reads at Q25 via fastp, called clones via MiXCR and kept in-frame beta chains. A single entry per CDR3 protein holds the most common genes and DNA from its merged rows. The V and J calls reflect TCRdb's pipeline rather than the authors' work. This sample lists about 530,000 distinct CDR3 sequences; about 16% were detected once. The ten largest clones add up to approximately 25% of the sample.

In light of the paper, this sample's time point label describes: newly diagnosed GD, antithyroid drugs for less than 3 months. For both TCR sequencing and RNA sequencing, RNA was extracted from PBMCs in TRIzol. The diagnosis of Graves' disease followed American Thyroid Association guidelines. Recruitment of patients was carried out at an endocrinology department in Xi'an, China. Each patient gave approximately 9.7 milliliters of peripheral blood, collected in an EDTA anticoagulant tube. Ficoll Paque Plus density gradient separation was used to isolate PBMCs, and no further T cell sorting was performed. An Agilent 2100 Bioanalyzer and agarose gel were used to check RNA quality, and a NanoDrop 2000 was used to measure RNA concentration. Taken from the germline V gene, the CDR1 and CDR2 loops are SGHRS and YFSETQ. From cysteine to phenylalanine, the CDR3 is 14 amino acids long. Of the read, only the CDR3 DNA is kept; its 42 bases are in frame from base 1. Relative to germline, V is missing 7 bases and J is missing 9 bases, with 14 bases of the junction outside any gene match.

This sample also appeared in a second study, on T cells in Graves' hyperthyroidism and ophthalmopathy. The second investigation adds: Stable Graves' hyperthyroidism was defined as the absence of progression to ophthalmopathy over 18 months of follow-up. Hyperthyroidism patients were aged 18 to 65 years and newly diagnosed, with disease duration of less than 2 months. The study excluded patients with uncontrolled infections, other autoimmune diseases, pregnancy or lactation. Clinical symptoms, serum thyroxine and TRAb, thyroid ultrasound, and orbital computed tomography formed the basis for the diagnoses. A first-round RT-PCR of the TCR CDR3 used the HTBI primer set with the Qiagen OneStep RT-PCR kit. Most expanded thyroid clonotypes (frequency above 0.001) were also detected in blood, a finding suggesting that blood repertoires may reflect thyroid immune responses. A model built on a 13 V-J signature distinguished ophthalmopathy from stable hyperthyroidism, reaching 87.88% sensitivity and around 81% specificity in cross-validation and 80%/75% in testing. During validation, the model predicted progression to ophthalmopathy a median of about 6.3 months ahead of onset, with more than 55% sensitivity and 72% to 80% specificity. To identify distinguishing TCR V-J signatures, a discovery cohort of 100 or so patients was used, comprising approximately 40 with Graves' ophthalmopathy and approximately 57 with stable Graves' hyperthyroidism. Whether ophthalmopathy could be predicted prospectively was tested in an independent validation cohort made up of 18 to 20 hyperthyroidism patients plus 17 patients who later progressed to ophthalmopathy. The 75 to 100 discovery patients were randomly split 7:3 into training and test sets. In addition, the study compared T-cell repertoires in thyroid tissue and in blood from over 5 Graves' hyperthyroidism patients. After sampling, hyperthyroidism patients received methimazole starting at 30 mg daily, and ophthalmopathy patients received high-dose intravenous methylprednisolone. Libraries were constructed in a second round of multiplex PCR, after which size selection and purification were performed. Sequencing of the libraries was done on an Illumina HiSeq2000 using paired-end 100 bp reads. SOAPnuke was used to process the raw data, removing reads that contained adapters or uncalled bases, had a mean Phred below 15, or lacked an exact match to the constant primer or identifier. High-quality paired reads were merged with COPE v1.2.5, and unique nucleotide sequences were defined as clonotypes. Clonotypes were aligned to IMGT TRBV, TRBD and TRBJ reference segments using MiTCR v1.1. The analysis was restricted to V-J combinations with a frequency above 0.0001, which together covered 99.2% of the repertoires. A TCS score was defined as the ratio of F50 (clonal expansion) to E x V (chaos), with BLOSUM62-based TCRdist applied between CDR3 peptides within each V-J. Welch's t-statistics and random forest reduced fewer than 600 V-J features to roughly 13, which were used in a naive Bayes classifier (R e1071). No statistical method was used to fix the sample size in advance, and group allocation was not hidden from the investigators. The paper describes TCR Vbeta CDR3 sequencing of 140 or so peripheral blood samples, made up of around 41 ophthalmopathy patients, some 76 hyperthyroidism patients and some 17 progressor patients.

The chain couples TRBV5-1 to TRBJ2-3; TRBD1 agrees with 7 junctional bases. This TCR came from a woman aged 35 to 59 with Graves disease. Donor details come from another sample of the same person, matched by shared clones. The material was peripheral blood mononuclear cells (PBMCs), obtained at new diagnosis, from a patient treated with antithyroid drugs. The DNA sequence is as follows: TGCGCCAGCGCAGAGAGGGGGCCCCCTTCCACGCAGTATTTT. Protein translation: CASAERGPPSTQYF.